This TCR beta chain is from a study of shared clonotypes between healthy human individuals (dated by TCRdb to about 2020). With regard to the full study: The cohort comprised a couple of women and a few men aged 18 to 49 years. Leukapheresis yielded between about 0.85 and 9.5 billion PBMCs per donor. To estimate repertoire size and how much clonotype sharing occurs between individuals, the study deeply sequenced the blood TCR repertoires of several healthy adults. For each donor, three plates each were used for CD4 naive and CD4 memory, two plates were used for CD8 naive, and one plate was used for CD8 memory. To increase sequencing depth and limit assay-specific biases, different laboratories used diverse techniques to prepare libraries and sequence TCR repertoires.

The investigation overall reported the following: Roughly 5% of naive CD4, 3.5% of naive CD8, roughly 2.4% of memory CD4, and around 0.42% of memory CD8 clonotypes were shared across four donors. The small number of donors limited the genetic and exposure-history diversity represented. Compared with non-shared clonotypes, the clonotypes found in all four sorted-subset donors had higher generation probabilities. Even with the large sequencing depth, rarefaction of the sorted-subset datasets indicated that sequencing was incomplete. Naive subsets generally had larger estimated clonotype richness than memory subsets. Pairwise subsampling indicated that sequencing depth was expected to affect the degree of clonotype sharing among donors. Sampling was restricted to blood, and TCR repertoires in tissue are likely to differ from TCR repertoires in blood.

Via the germline V gene, CDR1 is MDHEN and CDR2 SYDVKM. The CDR3 has 17 amino acids, counting the end cysteine and phenylalanine. The CDR3 DNA has 51 bases and is translated from base 1. Trimming takes 5 bases from V and 3 bases from J, and the germline ends sit 20 bases apart. CD8 naive samples were CD45RO-negative cells positively selected for CCR7, giving a CD45RA+CCR7+ population that excluded TemRA cells. Healthy HIV-negative adults with no recently reported acute infections or vaccinations were included as donors. All donors were Caucasian adults living in Nashville, Tennessee, USA. Blood was collected by leukapheresis, and PBMCs were isolated by Ficoll-Histopaque density gradient centrifugation and then cryopreserved in liquid nitrogen vapor phase. Purity and quantity of every magnetically sorted T cell population were checked by analytical flow cytometry. Genomic DNA was isolated from each sorted fraction and quantified by UV absorbance on a Nanodrop 2000c.

Notes on this clone: What this receptor recognizes is not known. No much larger clone exists at a distance of one base, and base qualities are not known.

TCR CDR3 regions were amplified from genomic DNA by multiplex PCR using the deep immunoSEQ assay. For each cell subset, the extracted genomic DNA was distributed evenly across all wells of several immunoSEQ 96-well plates, and each plate served as one replicate. For sorted subsets, roughly 200 ng of genomic DNA, equivalent to 30,000 or so T cell genomes, went into each replicate PCR. The purified libraries were quantified using a Qubit 3.0 fluorometer, sized with a Bioanalyzer 2100, and then quantified again using the KAPA Library Quantification kit. Each immunoSEQ 96-well plate was sequenced on its own single-read 150-cycle Illumina NextSeq 550 flow cell. The source study handled its data this way. Because the immunoSEQ output held only junctional sequences and lacked quality scores, the filtering could not match the filtering applied to full-length reads. Sequences were annotated with PyIR, a Python wrapper for IgBLAST v1.9, using IMGT germline references to assign V/J genes and CDR3. Any read was removed if the V/J assignment was weak (E-value above 1e-6), the CDR3 was missing, or the read contained stop codons, out-of-frame junctions, or ambiguous translated residues. V3J clonotypes were defined as sequences sharing an identical inferred V gene, J gene, and CDR3 amino acid sequence. Percentage overlap between repertoires was calculated by dividing the number of shared unique clonotypes by the size of the smaller repertoire. Richness of each repertoire was evaluated using RTK rarefaction, the Chao1 estimator, and Recon v2.1 estimates of unobserved clonotypes. Generation probabilities for all TCRbeta clonotypes obtained by the gDNA method from four donors were computed using OLGA. Imported from immuneACCESS, the table was reduced by TCRdb to in-frame sequences with V and J called. These copies leave out some clones; in studies compared against another copy, an unresolved V gene accounts for under half, and the cause of the remainder is not known. The V and J calls and clone size were taken over from that table, and D and trimming were inferred from the DNA. The sample includes hundreds of thousands of clones, with 96% observed a single time. About 0.21% of the sample comes from the top ten.

The chain couples TRBV28 to TRBJ1-3, and perhaps TRBD1 as D gene, on 5 matching bases. The origin of this receptor is a young man in good health. Sequencing used naive CD8+ T cells sorted from blood. Per the publication, the cell subset or site label means: CD45RA+CCR7+. The DNA reads TGTGCCAGCAGTCCCAACCCCGACAGAGAGTATGGAAACACCATATATTTT. Its protein product is CASSPNPDREYGNTIYF. The entire variable domain, with the stretches around the CDR3 drawn from the reference TRBV28 and TRBJ1-3 proteins, is DVKVTQSSRYLVKRTGEKVFLECVQDMDHENMFWYRQDPGLGLRLIYFSYDVKMKEKGDIPEGYSVSREKKERFSLILESASTNQTSMYLCASSPNPDREYGNTIYFGEGSWLTVV.